The rows below give T cell receptor beta chains drawn from one sample of a study of shared clonotypes between healthy human individuals. This table comes from immunoSEQ multiplex PCR, and its TCRdb copy is limited to in-frame clones, with some not included. The table shows some 700,000 clones, with 90% occurring only once. The sequenced sample consisted of memory CD8+ T cells from PBMCs. The receptors shown here come from a man aged 18-30 years in good health. Some clones in this sample may be carry-over from other donors' samples. CDR3s include the opening cysteine and the closing phenylalanine or tryptophan. D genes are given only for firm matches. A row's size may be missing; if present it is once, few, many or a size class.

TRBJ1-1	.	TRBV9	.	TGTGCCAGCAGCGTCGGGTACAGGGAGGACACTGAAGCTTTCTTT	CASSVGYREDTEAFF
TRBJ2-7	.	TRBV5-6	.	TGTGCCAGCAGCTTGTCACAATACGAGCAGTACTTC	CASSLSQYEQYF
TRBJ1-2	.	TRBV14	.	TGTGCCAGCAGCCCGGGCCGAGGGGGGATTCGGAACTATGGCTACACCTTC	CASSPGRGGIRNYGYTF
TRBJ1-1	.	TRBV5-6	.	TGTGCCAGCAGCCTCCCTATGAACACTGAAGCTTTCTTT	CASSLPMNTEAFF
TRBJ1-1	.	TRBV28	.	TGTGCCACCAAGATACCACGGGGCGCTGAAGCTTTCTTT	CATKIPRGAEAFF
TRBJ2-7	.	TRBV5-4	.	TGTGCCAGCAGCTTACCCCCCGGCGACAAGGGCCACGAGCAGTACTTC	CASSLPPGDKGHEQYF
TRBJ1-4	.	TRBV9	TRBD1	TGTGCCAGCAGCGCCACAGGGGGCTTTAATGAAAAACTGTTTTTT	CASSATGGFNEKLFF
TRBJ2-7	.	TRBV10-3	.	TGTGCCATCGGATTTGCCCCGACAGTAGCTTACGAGCAGTACTTC	CAIGFAPTVAYEQYF
TRBJ2-7	once	TRBV19	.	TGTGCCAGTAGGGACTCCTACGAGCAGTACTTC	CASRDSYEQYF
TRBJ2-5	.	TRBV18	.	TGTGCCAGCTCACCGCCACAGGGCCGGGAGACCCAGTACTTC	CASSPPQGRETQYF
TRBJ1-5	.	TRBV7-9	.	TGTGCCAGCAGCTTAGCGGTGGGGGCGCGAGATCAGCCCCAGCATTTT	CASSLAVGARDQPQHF
TRBJ2-5	.	TRBV11-2	.	TGTGCCAGCAGCTTAATACATGACAGGGCGGGGAAGACCCAGTACTTC	CASSLIHDRAGKTQYF
TRBJ1-3	once	TRBV11-2	.	TGTGCCAGCAGCCCCCCAGTTGGCGCTCCGGCGAACACCATATATTTT	CASSPPVGAPANTIYF
TRBJ2-1	.	TRBV12-5	TRBD2	TGTGCTAGTGCCCTTGGTACTAGCGGGGACAATGAGCAGTTCTTC	CASALGTSGDNEQFF
TRBJ1-2	once	TRBV9	.	TGTGCCAGCAGCGTAGTGATGGGGCAAGGCTACACCTTC	CASSVVMGQGYTF
TRBJ2-5	.	TRBV9	.	TGTGCCAGCAAAATTTCAGACAGGTCCGAGACCCAGTACTTC	CASKISDRSETQYF
TRBJ2-2	.	TRBV27	.	TGTGCCAGCAGTTTTGCCGGTGGGGGGAGGGAGCTGTTTTTT	CASSFAGGGRELFF
TRBJ2-2	.	TRBV10-3	.	TGTGGGGCACAGGGAAACACCGGGGAGCTGTTTTTT	CGAQGNTGELFF
TRBJ2-7	once	TRBV27	.	TGTGCCAGCGGCCACGAGGACAGCTACGAGCAGTACTTC	CASGHEDSYEQYF
TRBJ2-5	.	TRBV9	TRBD1	TGTGCCAGCAGCGCGGACAGGGGGACCCAGGCCCAGTACTTC	CASSADRGTQAQYF
TRBJ1-5	.	TRBV15	TRBD1	TGTGCCACCAGCCAGGGGGAGGGGGAACAGCCCCAGCATTTT	CATSQGEGEQPQHF
TRBJ2-4	.	TRBV27	.	TGTGCCAGCAGTTTAATGGCAGGGGCCAAAAACATTCAGTACTTC	CASSLMAGAKNIQYF
TRBJ1-2	.	TRBV19	.	TGTGCCAGTAGCGGGACATCGGGCCTGCTCTATGGCTACACCTTC	CASSGTSGLLYGYTF
TRBJ2-1	.	TRBV4-1	.	TGCGCCAGCAGCGAACATTTTATCCGCGGCGGAGAGCAGTTCTTC	CASSEHFIRGGEQFF
TRBJ2-3	.	TRBV27	.	TGTGCCAGCAGTTTATCCACTAGCTCGTGGGCAGATACGCAGTATTTT	CASSLSTSSWADTQYF
TRBJ1-5	.	TRBV5-5	TRBD1	TGTGCCAGCAGCCCACTTGGGACAGGGGCACGCCAGCCCCAGCATTTT	CASSPLGTGARQPQHF
TRBJ2-1	.	TRBV7-9	.	TGTGCCAGCAGCCCGCCGTGGTGGAGAGGTGAGCAGTTCTTC	CASSPPWWRGEQFF
TRBJ2-1	once	TRBV25-1	.	TGTGCCAGCAGTGAATCCCCGGGCCGCTCCTACAATGAGCAGTTCTTC	CASSESPGRSYNEQFF
TRBJ2-1	once	TRBV7-2	.	TGTGCCAGCAGCCCCCGGGACTTAAGGTACAATGAGCAGTTCTTC	CASSPRDLRYNEQFF
TRBJ2-1	few	TRBV6-4	TRBD2	TGTGCCAGCAGTGACTCACTAGCGGGAGAAATTGGTGAGCAGTTCTTC	CASSDSLAGEIGEQFF
TRBJ2-1	.	TRBV19	.	TGTGCCAGTATTGGGGCAGGGGTTAATGAGCAGTTCTTC	CASIGAGVNEQFF
TRBJ2-2	.	TRBV28	TRBD1	TGTGCCAGCAGTTTGGGACAGGGGGACACCGGGGAGCTGTTTTTT	CASSLGQGDTGELFF
TRBJ1-2	.	TRBV7-9	TRBD1	TGTGCCAGCAGCGATACAGGGGTTTTTGGCCCTGGCTACACCTTC	CASSDTGVFGPGYTF
TRBJ2-3	.	TRBV4-3	.	TGCGCCAGCAGCCAAGATGCAGGAGGGCCAGATACGCAGTATTTT	CASSQDAGGPDTQYF
TRBJ2-3	.	TRBV27	TRBD2	TGTGCCAGCAGATGGACTAGCAGCGCAGATACGCAGTATTTT	CASRWTSSADTQYF
TRBJ2-6	.	TRBV6-5	.	TGTGCCAGCAGTTACAGGGTTGGGGCCAACGTCCTGACTTTC	CASSYRVGANVLTF
TRBJ2-7	.	TRBV15	.	TGTGCCACCAGCAGAGCGGACTTACTCTACGAGCAGTACTTC	CATSRADLLYEQYF
TRBJ2-1	.	TRBV29-1	TRBD2	TGCAGCGGGAAGACTAGCGGGAGTTCGTACAATGAGCAGTTCTTC	CSGKTSGSSYNEQFF
TRBJ2-1	.	TRBV7-3	.	TGTGCCAGCAGCTTAACTGGAGGGACAGCTTTCTACAATGAGCAGTTCTTC	CASSLTGGTAFYNEQFF
TRBJ2-7	.	TRBV4-1	.	TGCGCCAGCAGTACTACCCAGGCCTCCTACGAGCAGTACTTC	CASSTTQASYEQYF